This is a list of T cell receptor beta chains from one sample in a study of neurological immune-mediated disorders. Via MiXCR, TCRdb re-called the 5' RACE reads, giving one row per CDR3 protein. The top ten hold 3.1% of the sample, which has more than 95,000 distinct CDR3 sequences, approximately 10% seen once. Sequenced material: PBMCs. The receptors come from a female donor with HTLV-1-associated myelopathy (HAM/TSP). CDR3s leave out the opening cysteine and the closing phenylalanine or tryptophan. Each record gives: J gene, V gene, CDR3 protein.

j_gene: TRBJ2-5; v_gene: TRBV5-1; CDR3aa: ASSLGSRGETQY
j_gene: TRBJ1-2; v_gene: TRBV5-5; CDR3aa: ASSPRTDYGYT
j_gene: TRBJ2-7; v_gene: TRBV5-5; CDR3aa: ASSTWSFYEQY
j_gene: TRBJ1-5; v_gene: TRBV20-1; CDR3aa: SARVEDLGRNNQPQH
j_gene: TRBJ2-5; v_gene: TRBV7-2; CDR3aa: ASSFGSSGTTQY
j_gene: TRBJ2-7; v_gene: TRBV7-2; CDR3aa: ASSPRSGTSYEQY
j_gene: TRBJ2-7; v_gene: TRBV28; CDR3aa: ASSKGGYEQY
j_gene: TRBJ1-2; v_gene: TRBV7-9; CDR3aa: ASSLRGRGGAGYT
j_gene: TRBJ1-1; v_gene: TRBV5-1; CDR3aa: ASSLGGAGNTEAF
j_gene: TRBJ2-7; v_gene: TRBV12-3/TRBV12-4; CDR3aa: ASSRIGTGAYEQY
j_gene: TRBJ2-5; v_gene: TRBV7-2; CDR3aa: ASSRQRGEETQY
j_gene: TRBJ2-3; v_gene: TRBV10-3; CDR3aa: AISRGGQEDTQY
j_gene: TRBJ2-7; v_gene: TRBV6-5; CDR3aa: ASKAQRKGPYEQY
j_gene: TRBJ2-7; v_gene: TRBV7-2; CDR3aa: ASSEGSFYEQY
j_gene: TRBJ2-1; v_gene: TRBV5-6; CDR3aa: ASSSRTGGPHEQF
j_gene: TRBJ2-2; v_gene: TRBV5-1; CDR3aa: ASSARGGANTGELF
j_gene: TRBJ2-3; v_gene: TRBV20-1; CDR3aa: SARDLAGLPDTQY
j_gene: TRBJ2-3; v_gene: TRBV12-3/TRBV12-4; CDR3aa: ASSSLAESTDTQY
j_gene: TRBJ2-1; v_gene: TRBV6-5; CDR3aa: ASSYSKRRLYEQF
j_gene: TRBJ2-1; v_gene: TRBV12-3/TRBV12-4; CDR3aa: ASSPGTGGLDEQF
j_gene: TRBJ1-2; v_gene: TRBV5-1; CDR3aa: ASSGDSLGKGYT
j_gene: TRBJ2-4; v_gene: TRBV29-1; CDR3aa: SVLDRVGNIQY
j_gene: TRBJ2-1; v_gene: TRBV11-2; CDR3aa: ASSLDPTVPNEQF
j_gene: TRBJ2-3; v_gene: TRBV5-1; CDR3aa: ASSPDRVTDTQY
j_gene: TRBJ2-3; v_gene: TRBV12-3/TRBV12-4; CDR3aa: ASTPPGQGRDTQY
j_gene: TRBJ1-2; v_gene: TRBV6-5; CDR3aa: ASSYSPRDGYGYT